The clone carrying this T cell receptor beta chain was counted between two and nine times. The data were produced by immunoSEQ multiplex PCR, yet TCRdb's version contains in-frame clones alone and is incomplete. The sample has under 80,000 clones, 89% seen once; the top ten hold over 1%. The sample comes from a study of cytomegalovirus exposure and HLA in healthy donors. Germline V lookup: CDR1 LNHDA, CDR2 SQIVND (reference sequence). Between the trimmed V and J ends, which lost 3 bases and 0 bases, there was a span of 12 bases. The CDR3 contains 16 residues. The sequenced sample consisted of PBMCs. The chain employs TRBV19 and TRBJ1-5; D is perhaps TRBD1 (6 bases). The sequence was collected from a young woman in good health and CMV-seronegative. The chain's CDR3 is CASSIGQRYSNQPQHF. The DNA for the CDR3 is TGTGCCAGTAGTATCGGACAGCGCTATAGCAATCAGCCCCAGCATTTT.